A selection of T cell receptor beta chains follows, all from one sample in a study of CD8+ T cells in alopecia areata. The repertoire was sequenced with immunoSEQ multiplex PCR; TCRdb's copy has only in-frame clones and lacks some. The sample consists of about 200,000 clones, 45% to 70% of them appearing once. Sequenced input: CD8+ T cells sorted from blood. The source is a human donor in good health. Each CDR3 is given with its conserved first and last residue. The D gene is left open where the match is weak. Size tells how often a clone was seen (once, few, many) or the class of an expanded clone, and some rows leave it out.

d_gene	v_gene	j_gene	abundance	CDR3aa	CDR3nt
.	TRBV6-5	TRBJ2-1	.	CASSYIGVGNEQFF	TGTGCCAGCAGTTATATCGGCGTCGGCAATGAGCAGTTCTTC
TRBD1	TRBV4-1	TRBJ1-1	once	CASSESPAGTANTEAFF	TGCGCCAGCAGCGAATCCCCTGCCGGGACAGCGAACACTGAAGCTTTCTTT
TRBD1	TRBV4-1	TRBJ1-5	.	CASSQDRGFNQPQHF	TGCGCCAGCAGCCAAGACAGGGGGTTCAATCAGCCCCAGCATTTT
TRBD2	TRBV4-1	TRBJ2-1	once	CASSQDLGSGYNEQFF	TGCGCCAGCAGCCAAGATCTCGGTAGCGGGTACAATGAGCAGTTCTTC
.	TRBV4-1	TRBJ2-1	.	CASSQDTQFDSEQFF	TGCGCCAGCAGCCAAGATACGCAATTTGATAGTGAGCAGTTCTTC
TRBD1	TRBV12-5	TRBJ1-5	.	CASGQPGGQPQHF	TGTGCTAGTGGACAACCAGGGGGCCAGCCCCAGCATTTT
.	TRBV11-2	TRBJ1-3	.	CASSFGQGSGNTIYF	TGTGCCAGCAGCTTCGGACAAGGCTCTGGAAACACCATATATTTT
.	TRBV20-1	TRBJ2-5	.	CSGDSQETQYF	TGCAGTGGGGATTCCCAGGAGACCCAGTACTTC
.	TRBV5-6	TRBJ2-5	.	CASSSDLVRTQYF	TGTGCCAGCAGCTCGGACCTCGTGAGGACCCAGTACTTC
.	TRBV15	TRBJ2-2	once	CATSREAGPYTGELFF	TGTGCCACCAGCAGAGAGGCAGGACCCTACACCGGGGAGCTGTTTTTT
.	TRBV27	TRBJ2-3	.	CASSLSDRLTDTQYF	TGTGCCAGCAGTTTGTCCGACAGACTAACAGATACGCAGTATTTT
TRBD2	TRBV2	TRBJ2-3	.	CASSDGLAGDSTDTQYF	TGTGCCAGCAGTGATGGGCTAGCGGGGGATAGCACAGATACGCAGTATTTT
.	TRBV6-5	TRBJ1-1	.	CASSYGQAVVNTEAFF	TGTGCCAGCAGTTACGGGCAAGCCGTCGTGAACACTGAAGCTTTCTTT
.	TRBV2	TRBJ2-1	.	CASSESASVNEQFF	TGTGCCAGCAGTGAATCGGCTAGCGTCAATGAGCAGTTCTTC
TRBD2	TRBV7-8	TRBJ2-5	.	CASSLREVQETQYF	TGTGCCAGCAGCTTACGGGAGGTCCAAGAGACCCAGTACTTC
TRBD1	TRBV5-1	TRBJ1-1	few	CASSMGQGALDTEAFF	TGCGCCAGCAGCATGGGACAGGGGGCATTGGACACTGAAGCTTTCTTT
.	TRBV27	TRBJ1-5	.	CASSPIGGDNQPQHF	TGTGCCAGCAGCCCCATAGGCGGTGACAATCAGCCCCAGCATTTT
TRBD2	TRBV4-1	TRBJ2-3	.	CASRPSGGMRDTQYF	TGCGCCAGCCGTCCTAGCGGGGGGATGCGTGATACGCAGTATTTT
TRBD1	TRBV2	TRBJ1-4	few	CASSPQGAREKLFF	TGTGCCAGCAGTCCACAGGGGGCGCGAGAAAAACTGTTTTTT
.	TRBV10-2	TRBJ2-3	.	CASRFDTQYF	TGCGCCAGCAGATTCGATACGCAGTATTTT
.	TRBV6-6	TRBJ1-5	.	CASSTGQPQHF	TGTGCCAGCTCCACCGGTCAGCCCCAGCATTTT
.	TRBV4-1	TRBJ1-5	.	CASSQGRNGDNQPQHF	TGCGCCAGCAGCCAGGGGAGGAACGGTGACAATCAGCCCCAGCATTTT
TRBD1	TRBV27	TRBJ2-7	.	CASSPTQGARYEQYF	TGTGCCAGCAGTCCCACCCAGGGGGCGCGGTACGAGCAGTACTTC
.	TRBV5-1	TRBJ1-2	.	CASTSSTGADGYTF	TGCGCCAGCACCTCGTCCACGGGGGCGGATGGCTACACCTTC
TRBD2	TRBV6-6	TRBJ2-3	.	CASSYGLAGTDTQYF	TGTGCCAGCAGTTACGGGCTAGCGGGCACAGATACGCAGTATTTT
.	TRBV29-1	TRBJ2-1	.	CSVSGTEESYNEQFF	TGCAGCGTTTCGGGGACCGAGGAGAGCTACAATGAGCAGTTCTTC
.	TRBV29-1	TRBJ2-6	few	CSVRSGGANVLTF	TGCAGCGTAAGAAGCGGTGGGGCCAACGTCCTGACTTTC
.	TRBV9	TRBJ1-1	.	CASSVVGENTEAFF	TGTGCCAGCAGCGTAGTGGGGGAGAACACTGAAGCTTTCTTT
.	TRBV13	TRBJ1-2	.	CASSLGRSYGYTF	TGTGCCAGCAGCCTTGGACGGTCCTATGGCTACACCTTC